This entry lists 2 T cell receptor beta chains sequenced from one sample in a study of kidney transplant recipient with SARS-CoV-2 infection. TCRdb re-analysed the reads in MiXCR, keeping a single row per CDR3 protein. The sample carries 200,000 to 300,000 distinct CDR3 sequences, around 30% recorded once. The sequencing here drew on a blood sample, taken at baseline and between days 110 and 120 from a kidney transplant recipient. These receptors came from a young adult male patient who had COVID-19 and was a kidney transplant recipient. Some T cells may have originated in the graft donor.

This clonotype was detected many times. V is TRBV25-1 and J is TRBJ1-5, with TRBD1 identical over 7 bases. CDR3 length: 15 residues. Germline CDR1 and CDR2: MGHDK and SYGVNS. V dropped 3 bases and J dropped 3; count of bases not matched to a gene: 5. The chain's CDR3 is CASSDSTGPNQPQHF. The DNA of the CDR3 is TGTGCCAGCAGTGATTCGACAGGGCCCAATCAGCCCCAGCATTTT.

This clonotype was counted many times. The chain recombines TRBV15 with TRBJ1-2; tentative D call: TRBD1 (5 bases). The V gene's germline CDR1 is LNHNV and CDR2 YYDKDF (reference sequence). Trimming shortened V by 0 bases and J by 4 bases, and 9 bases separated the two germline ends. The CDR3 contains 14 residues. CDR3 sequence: CATSRDQGLYGYTF. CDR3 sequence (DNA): TGTGCCACCAGCAGAGATCAGGGCCTCTATGGCTACACCTTC.